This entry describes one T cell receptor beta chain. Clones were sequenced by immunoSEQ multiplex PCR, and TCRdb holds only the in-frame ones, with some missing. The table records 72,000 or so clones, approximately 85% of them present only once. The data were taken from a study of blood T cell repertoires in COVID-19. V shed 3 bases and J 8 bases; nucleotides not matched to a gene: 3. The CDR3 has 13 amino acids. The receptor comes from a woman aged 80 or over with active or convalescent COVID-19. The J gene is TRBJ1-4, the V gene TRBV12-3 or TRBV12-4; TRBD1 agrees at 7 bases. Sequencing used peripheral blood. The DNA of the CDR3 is TGTGCCAGCAGTTTCAACAGGGGCGAAAAACTGTTTTTT. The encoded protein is CASSFNRGEKLFF.